This TCR beta chain originates from a study of shared clonotypes between healthy human individuals. Libraries were prepared by immunoSEQ multiplex PCR; TCRdb keeps only in-frame clonotypes and omits some of them. The sample holds approximately 1,500,000 clones, nearly 99% seen once. CDR3 size: 14 residues. In germline, CDR1 is LGHNA, CDR2 YSLEER. The germline V and J ends were trimmed by 5 bases and 2 bases, with 10 bases remaining between them. Sequenced material: naive CD4+ T cells sorted from blood. Described subset: CD45RA+ positively selected. The chain uses TRBV4-3 and TRBJ2-1, with D tentatively TRBD2 (6 bases). This receptor was identified in a man between 25 and 39 years old in good health. For the CDR3, the DNA is TGCGCCAGCAGCGGGCGGGGAACCTACAATGAGCAGTTCTTC. Residues: CASSGRGTYNEQFF.